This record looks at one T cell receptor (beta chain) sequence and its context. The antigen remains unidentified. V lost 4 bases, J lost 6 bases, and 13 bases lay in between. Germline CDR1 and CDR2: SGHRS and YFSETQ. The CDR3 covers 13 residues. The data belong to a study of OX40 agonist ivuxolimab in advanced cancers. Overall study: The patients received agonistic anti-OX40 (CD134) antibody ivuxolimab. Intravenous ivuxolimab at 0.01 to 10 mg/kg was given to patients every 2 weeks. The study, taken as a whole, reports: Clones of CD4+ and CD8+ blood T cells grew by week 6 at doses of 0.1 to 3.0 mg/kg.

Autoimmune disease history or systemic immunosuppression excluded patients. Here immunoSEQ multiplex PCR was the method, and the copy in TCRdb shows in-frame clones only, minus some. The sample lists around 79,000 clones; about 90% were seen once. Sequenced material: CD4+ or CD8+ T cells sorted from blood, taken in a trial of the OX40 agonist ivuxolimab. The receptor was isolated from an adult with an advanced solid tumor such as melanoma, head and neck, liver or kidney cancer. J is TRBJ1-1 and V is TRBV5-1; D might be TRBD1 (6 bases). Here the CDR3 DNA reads TGCGCCAGCAGCGTCCAGGGGTTAGCTGAAGCTTTCTTT. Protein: CASSVQGLAEAFF.